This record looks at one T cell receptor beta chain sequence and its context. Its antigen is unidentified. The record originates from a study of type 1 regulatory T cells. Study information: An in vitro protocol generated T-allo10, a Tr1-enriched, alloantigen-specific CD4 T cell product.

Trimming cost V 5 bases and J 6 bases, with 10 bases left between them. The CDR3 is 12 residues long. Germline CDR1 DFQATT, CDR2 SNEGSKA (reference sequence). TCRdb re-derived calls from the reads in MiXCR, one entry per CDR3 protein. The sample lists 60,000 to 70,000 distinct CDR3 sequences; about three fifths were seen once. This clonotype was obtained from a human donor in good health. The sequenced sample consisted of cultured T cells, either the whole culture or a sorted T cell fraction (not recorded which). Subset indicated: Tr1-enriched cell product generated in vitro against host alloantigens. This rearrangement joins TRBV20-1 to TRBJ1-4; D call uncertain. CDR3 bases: TGCAGTGCTCGACCGTTCGATGAAAAACTGTTTTTT. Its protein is CSARPFDEKLFF.